A selection of T cell receptor beta chains follows, all from one sample in a study of blood T cell repertoires in COVID-19. The data were produced by immunoSEQ multiplex PCR, yet TCRdb's version contains in-frame clones alone and is incomplete. The sample lists fewer than 250,000 clones; 65% to 90% were seen once. The sequenced material came from PBMCs or T cells enriched from blood (not recorded which). Every receptor here comes from a woman aged 45-65 years with acute COVID-19. Both conserved end residues are part of each CDR3.

cdr3_aa,v_call,j_call
CASSLAGGRDNEQFF,TRBV7-9,TRBJ2-1
CASSQGDSDSYGYTF,TRBV4-3,TRBJ1-2
CASSPGQSYNEQFF,TRBV7-2,TRBJ2-1
CAISETWTGDESTDTQYF,TRBV10-3,TRBJ2-3
CASGLGGTNQPQHF,TRBV12-5,TRBJ1-5
CSAATGGVNVLTF,TRBV29-1,TRBJ2-6
CASVFRQGANTEAFF,TRBV19,TRBJ1-1
CASSLRPGLDYNEQFF,TRBV7-9,TRBJ2-1
CASSRDSYGYTF,TRBV7-2,TRBJ1-2
CASSQDWRGLTGGYTF,TRBV3-1/TRBV3-2,TRBJ1-2
CASSGTSGGRTDTQYF,TRBV27,TRBJ2-3
CASSPTSRWETPYF,TRBV3-1/TRBV3-2,TRBJ2-5
CASSPRNNYGYTF,TRBV19,TRBJ1-2
CSGSTGGNTEAFF,TRBV29-1,TRBJ1-1
CASSQATGRRGPTQETQYF,TRBV4-2,TRBJ2-5
CASSSDGQLRSYGYTF,TRBV27,TRBJ1-2
CASSPLGTGYEQYF,TRBV9,TRBJ2-7
CASSLGLGTGVTEAFF,TRBV7-9,TRBJ1-1
CAIQQGQNTEAFF,TRBV10-3,TRBJ1-1
CASSQKTGGNYYGYTF,TRBV3-1/TRBV3-2,TRBJ1-2
CASRLDFREEDGYTF,TRBV6-5,TRBJ1-2
CATSRVAGDKTGNQPQHF,TRBV15,TRBJ1-5
CASRIRRNTGELFF,TRBV6-5,TRBJ2-2
CASSGSGGYNEQFF,TRBV30,TRBJ2-1